This T cell receptor (beta chain) was captured by sequencing in a study of blood T cell repertoires in COVID-19. Produced via immunoSEQ multiplex PCR; TCRdb's table is partial and in-frame only. The table has 100,000 or so clones, 55% to 75% seen once; the top ten hold approximately 15%. The CDR3 runs 15 residues. With 0 bases removed from V and 5 bases from J, the gap between germline ends came to 15 bases. CDR1 and CDR2 (germline): SGHNT, YYREEE (reference sequence). The genes are TRBV5-4 and TRBJ2-7; maybe TRBD1 (6 bases). The TCR originated in a woman of 80 years or more with acute or convalescent COVID-19. Material for sequencing was peripheral blood. The CDR3: CASSLEAGETNEQYF. Here the CDR3 DNA reads TGTGCCAGCAGCTTGGAAGCAGGGGAAACAAACGAGCAGTACTTC.